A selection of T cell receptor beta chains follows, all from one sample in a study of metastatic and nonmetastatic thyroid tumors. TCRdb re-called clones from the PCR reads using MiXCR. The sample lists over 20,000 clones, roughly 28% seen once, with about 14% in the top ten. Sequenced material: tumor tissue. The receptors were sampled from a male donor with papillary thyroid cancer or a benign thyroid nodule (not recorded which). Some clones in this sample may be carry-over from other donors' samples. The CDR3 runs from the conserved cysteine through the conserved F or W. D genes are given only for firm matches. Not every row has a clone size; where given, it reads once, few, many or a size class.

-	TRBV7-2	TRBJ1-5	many	CASSLIGRDQPQHF	TGTGCCAGCAGCTTAATAGGGCGGGATCAGCCCCAGCATTTT
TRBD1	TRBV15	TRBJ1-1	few	CATSSTGGANTEAFF	TGTGCCACCAGCAGCACAGGGGGCGCGAACACTGAAGCTTTCTTT
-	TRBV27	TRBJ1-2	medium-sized	CASSTLDSRDGYTF	TGTGCCAGCAGTACACTAGACAGCCGGGATGGCTACACCTTC
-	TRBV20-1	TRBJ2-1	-	CSARDTGRPIGEQFF	TGCAGTGCTAGAGATACGGGACGGCCTATTGGTGAGCAGTTCTTC
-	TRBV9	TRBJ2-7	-	CASSGTDPGEQYF	TGTGCCAGCAGCGGGACAGACCCCGGGGAGCAGTACTTC
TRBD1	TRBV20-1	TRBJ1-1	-	CSARAWDRGTEAFF	TGCAGTGCTAGAGCCTGGGACAGAGGAACTGAAGCTTTCTTT
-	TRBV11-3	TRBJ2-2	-	CASSLGIGDGGELFF	TGTGCCAGTAGCTTAGGTATCGGGGATGGCGGGGAGCTGTTTTTT
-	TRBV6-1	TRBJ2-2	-	CASRARLSSGELFF	TGTGCCAGCAGAGCCCGACTATCCTCCGGGGAGCTGTTTTTT
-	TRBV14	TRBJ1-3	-	CASSQDAQGNTIYF	TGTGCCAGCAGCCAAGATGCTCAAGGAAACACCATATATTTT
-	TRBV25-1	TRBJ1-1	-	CASSAGVHTEAFF	TGTGCCAGCAGTGCAGGGGTCCACACTGAAGCTTTCTTT
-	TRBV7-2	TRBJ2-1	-	CASSLAMGLNEHFF	TGCGCCAGCAGCTTAGCGATGGGGCTCAATGAGCATTTCTTC
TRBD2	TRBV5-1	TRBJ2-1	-	CASSASGTLSYNEQFF	TGCGCCAGCTCGGCTAGCGGGACCCTATCCTACAATGAGCAGTTCTTC
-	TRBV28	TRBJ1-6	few	CASSLVQISSPLHF	TGTGCCAGCAGTTTAGTTCAGATTAGTTCACCCCTCCACTTT
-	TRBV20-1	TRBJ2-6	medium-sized	CSADPGANVLTF	TGCAGTGCCGACCCCGGGGCCAACGTCCTGACTTTC
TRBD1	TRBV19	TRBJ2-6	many	CASSVDRGTGANVLTF	TGTGCCAGTAGTGTAGACAGGGGAACTGGGGCCAACGTCCTGACTTTC
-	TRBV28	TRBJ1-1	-	CASSFPTLNTEAFF	TGTGCCAGCAGTTTCCCAACCCTCAACACTGAAGCTTTCTTT
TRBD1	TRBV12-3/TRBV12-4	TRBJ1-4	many	CASSLDDRGNEKLFF	TGTGCCAGCAGTTTAGATGACAGGGGAAACGAAAAACTGTTTTTT
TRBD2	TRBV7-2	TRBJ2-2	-	CASSRRTSGDPFF	TGTGCCAGCAGCCGTAGGACTAGCGGCGATCCGTTTTTT
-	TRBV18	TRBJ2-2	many	CASSPMEQMNTGELFF	TGTGCCAGCTCACCAATGGAACAGATGAACACCGGGGAGCTGTTTTTT
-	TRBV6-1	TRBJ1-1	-	CASILSAHMNTEAFF	TGTGCCAGCATCCTTTCGGCGCATATGAACACTGAAGCTTTCTTT
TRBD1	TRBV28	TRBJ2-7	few	CASSAPTGRLYEQYF	TGTGCCAGCAGTGCTCCGACAGGGCGCCTCTACGAGCAGTACTTC
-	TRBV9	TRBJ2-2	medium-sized	CASSVGGANTGELFF	TGTGCCAGCAGCGTAGGGGGGGCGAACACCGGGGAGCTGTTTTTT
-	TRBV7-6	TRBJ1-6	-	CASSLTAATNSPLHF	TGTGCCAGCAGCTTAACGGCCGCGACAAATTCACCCCTCCACTTT
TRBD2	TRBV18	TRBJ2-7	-	CASTSGTALYEQYF	TGTGCCAGCACTAGCGGGACAGCCCTCTACGAGCAGTACTTC
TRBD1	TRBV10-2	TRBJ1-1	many	CASRPGQAVPEAFF	TGCGCCAGCCGACCGGGACAGGCTGTCCCTGAAGCTTTCTTT
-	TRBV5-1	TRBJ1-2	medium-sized	CASSISGTVYGYTF	TGCGCCAGCAGCATATCCGGGACGGTCTATGGCTACACCTTC
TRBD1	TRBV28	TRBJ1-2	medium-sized	CASSFGTGNGYTF	TGTGCCAGCAGTTTTGGGACAGGGAATGGCTACACCTTC
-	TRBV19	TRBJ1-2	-	CASSGPSYGYTF	TGTGCTTCCTCAGGGCCGTCTTATGGCTACACCTTC
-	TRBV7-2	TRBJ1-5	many	CASSLIGQDQPQHF	TGTGCCAGCAGCTTAATAGGGCAGGATCAGCCCCAGCATTTT
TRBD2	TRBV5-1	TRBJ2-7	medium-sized	CASSLASGLAYEQYF	TGCGCCAGCAGCCTAGCCTCAGGACTAGCGTACGAGCAGTACTTC
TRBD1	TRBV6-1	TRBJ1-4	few	CATQGGATNEKLFF	TGTGCCACGCAGGGGGGGGCAACTAATGAAAAACTGTTTTTT
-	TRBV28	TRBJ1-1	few	CASLGTQNTEAFF	TGTGCCAGCCTAGGGACACAGAACACTGAAGCTTTCTTT
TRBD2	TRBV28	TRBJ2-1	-	CASTMGLAAYNEQFF	TGTGCCAGCACCATGGGACTAGCGGCCTACAATGAGCAGTTCTTC
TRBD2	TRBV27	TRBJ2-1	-	CASSLTSGRVGGEQFF	TGTGCCAGCAGCCTGACTAGCGGGAGGGTAGGGGGTGAGCAGTTCTTC